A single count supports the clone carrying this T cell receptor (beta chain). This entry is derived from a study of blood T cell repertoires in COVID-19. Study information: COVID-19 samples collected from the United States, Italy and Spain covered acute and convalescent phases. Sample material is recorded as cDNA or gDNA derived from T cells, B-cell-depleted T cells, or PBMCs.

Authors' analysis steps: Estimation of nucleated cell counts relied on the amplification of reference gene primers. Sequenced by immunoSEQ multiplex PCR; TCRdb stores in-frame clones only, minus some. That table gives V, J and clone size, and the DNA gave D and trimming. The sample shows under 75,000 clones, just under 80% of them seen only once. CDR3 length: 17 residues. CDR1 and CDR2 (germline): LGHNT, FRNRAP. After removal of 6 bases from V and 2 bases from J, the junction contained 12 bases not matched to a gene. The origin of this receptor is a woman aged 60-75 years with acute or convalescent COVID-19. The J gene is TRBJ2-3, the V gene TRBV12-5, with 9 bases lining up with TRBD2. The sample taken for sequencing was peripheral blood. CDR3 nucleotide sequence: TGTGCTAGTGGAAGCGGGGGGAGCGCACTTTACACAGATACGCAGTATTTT. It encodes CASGSGGSALYTDTQYF.